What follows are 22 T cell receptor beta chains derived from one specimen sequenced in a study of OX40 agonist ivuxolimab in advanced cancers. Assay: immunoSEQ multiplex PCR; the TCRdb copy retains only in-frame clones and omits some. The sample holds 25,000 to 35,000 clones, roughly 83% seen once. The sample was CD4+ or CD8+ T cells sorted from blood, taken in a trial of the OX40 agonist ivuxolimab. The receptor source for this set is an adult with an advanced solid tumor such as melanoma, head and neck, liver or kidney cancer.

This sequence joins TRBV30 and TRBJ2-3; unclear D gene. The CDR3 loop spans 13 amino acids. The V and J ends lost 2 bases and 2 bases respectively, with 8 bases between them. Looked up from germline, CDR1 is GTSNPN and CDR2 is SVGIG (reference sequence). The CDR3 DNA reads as TGTGCCTGGAGTCCACTCAACACAGATACGCAGTATTTT. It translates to CAWSPLNTDTQYF.

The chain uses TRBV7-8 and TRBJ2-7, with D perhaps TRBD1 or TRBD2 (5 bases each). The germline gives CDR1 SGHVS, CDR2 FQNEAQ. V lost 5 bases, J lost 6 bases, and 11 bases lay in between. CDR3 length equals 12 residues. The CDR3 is CASSDRDREQYF. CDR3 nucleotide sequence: TGTGCCAGCAGCGACCGGGACCGCGAGCAGTACTTC.

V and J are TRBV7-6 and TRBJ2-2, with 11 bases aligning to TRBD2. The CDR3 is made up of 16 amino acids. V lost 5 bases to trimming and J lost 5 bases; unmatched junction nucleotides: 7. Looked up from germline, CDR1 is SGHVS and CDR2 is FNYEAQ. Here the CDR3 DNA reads TGTGCCAGCAGCACAACTAGCGGGAGAGGGACCGGGGAGCTGTTTTTT. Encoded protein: CASSTTSGRGTGELFF.

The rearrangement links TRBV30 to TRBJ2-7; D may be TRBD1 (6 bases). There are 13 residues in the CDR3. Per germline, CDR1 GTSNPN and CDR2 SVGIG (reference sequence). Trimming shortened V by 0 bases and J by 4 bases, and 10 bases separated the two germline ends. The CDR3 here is CAWSVDRTYEQYF. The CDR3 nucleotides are TGTGCCTGGAGTGTTGACAGGACATACGAGCAGTACTTC.

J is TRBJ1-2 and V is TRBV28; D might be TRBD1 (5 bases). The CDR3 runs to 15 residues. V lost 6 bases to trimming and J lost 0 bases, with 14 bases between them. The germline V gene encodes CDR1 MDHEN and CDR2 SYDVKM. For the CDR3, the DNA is TGTGCCAGCAGGGTCCGATCGGGGGCTAACTATGGCTACACCTTC. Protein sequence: CASRVRSGANYGYTF.

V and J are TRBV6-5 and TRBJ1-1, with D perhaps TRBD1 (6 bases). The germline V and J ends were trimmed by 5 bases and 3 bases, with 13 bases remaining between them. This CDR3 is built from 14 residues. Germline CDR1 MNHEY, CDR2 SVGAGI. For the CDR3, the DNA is TGTGCCAGCAGTGCAGGGGTGTGGGACACTGAAGCTTTCTTT. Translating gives CASSAGVWDTEAFF.

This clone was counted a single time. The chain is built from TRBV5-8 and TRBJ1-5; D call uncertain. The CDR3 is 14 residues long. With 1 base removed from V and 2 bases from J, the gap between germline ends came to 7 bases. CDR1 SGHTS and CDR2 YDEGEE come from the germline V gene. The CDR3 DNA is TGTGCCAGCAGCTTGTATACAGGCAATCAGCCCCAGCATTTT. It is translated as CASSLYTGNQPQHF.

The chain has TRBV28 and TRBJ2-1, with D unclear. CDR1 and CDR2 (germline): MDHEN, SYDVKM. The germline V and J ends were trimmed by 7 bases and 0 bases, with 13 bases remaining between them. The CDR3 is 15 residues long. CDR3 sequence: CASTLTPSSYNEQFF. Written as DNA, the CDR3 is TGTGCCAGCACCCTGACTCCGAGCTCCTACAATGAGCAGTTCTTC.

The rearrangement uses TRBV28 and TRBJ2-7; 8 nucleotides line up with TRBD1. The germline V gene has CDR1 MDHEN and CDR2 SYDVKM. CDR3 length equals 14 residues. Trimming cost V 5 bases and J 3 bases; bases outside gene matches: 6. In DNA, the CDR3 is TGTGCCAGCAGTCCTGGACAGGGAAACTACGAGCAGTACTTC. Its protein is CASSPGQGNYEQYF.

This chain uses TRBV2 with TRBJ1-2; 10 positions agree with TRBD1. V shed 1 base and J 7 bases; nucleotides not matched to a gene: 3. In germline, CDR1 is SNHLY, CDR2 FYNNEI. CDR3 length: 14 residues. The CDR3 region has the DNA TGTGCCAGCAGTGAAGTAGGGACAGGGGTTGGCTACACCTTC. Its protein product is CASSEVGTGVGYTF.

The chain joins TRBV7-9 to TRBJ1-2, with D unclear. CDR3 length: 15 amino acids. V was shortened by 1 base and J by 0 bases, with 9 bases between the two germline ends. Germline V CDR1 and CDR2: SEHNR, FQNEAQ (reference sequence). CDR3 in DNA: TGTGCCAGCAGCTTAGTGAGGGATTCTAACTATGGCTACACCTTC. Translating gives CASSLVRDSNYGYTF.

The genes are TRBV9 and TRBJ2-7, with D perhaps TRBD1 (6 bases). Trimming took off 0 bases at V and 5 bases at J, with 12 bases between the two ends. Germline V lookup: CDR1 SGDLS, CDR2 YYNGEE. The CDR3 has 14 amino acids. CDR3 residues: CASSVGQGIHEQYF. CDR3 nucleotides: TGTGCCAGCAGCGTAGGGCAGGGGATCCACGAGCAGTACTTC.

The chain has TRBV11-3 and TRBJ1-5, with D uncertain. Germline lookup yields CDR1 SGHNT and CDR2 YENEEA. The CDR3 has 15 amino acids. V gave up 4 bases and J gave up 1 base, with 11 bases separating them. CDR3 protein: CASSSRVGSNQPQHF. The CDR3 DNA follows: TGTGCCAGCAGCTCCCGGGTAGGAAGCAATCAGCCCCAGCATTTT. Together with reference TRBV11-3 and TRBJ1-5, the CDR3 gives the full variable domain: EAGVVQSPRYKIIEKKQPVAFWCNPISGHNTLYWYLQNLGQGPELLIRYENEEAVDDSQLPKDRFSAERLKGVDSTLKIQPAELGDSAVYLCASSSRVGSNQPQHFGDGTRLSIL.

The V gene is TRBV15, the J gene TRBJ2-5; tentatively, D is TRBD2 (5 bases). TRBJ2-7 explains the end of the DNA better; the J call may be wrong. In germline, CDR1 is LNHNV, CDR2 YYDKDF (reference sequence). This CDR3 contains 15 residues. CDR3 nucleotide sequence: TGTGCCACCAGCAGGGCGACGGGGAGTTCCTACGAGCAGTACTTC. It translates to CATSRATGSSYEQYF.

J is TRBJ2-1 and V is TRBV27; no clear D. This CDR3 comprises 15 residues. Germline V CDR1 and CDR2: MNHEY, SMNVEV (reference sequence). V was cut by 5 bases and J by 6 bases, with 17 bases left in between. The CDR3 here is CASSPVDLTGNEQFF. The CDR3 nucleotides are TGTGCCAGCAGTCCCGTCGACCTGACTGGCAATGAGCAGTTCTTC.

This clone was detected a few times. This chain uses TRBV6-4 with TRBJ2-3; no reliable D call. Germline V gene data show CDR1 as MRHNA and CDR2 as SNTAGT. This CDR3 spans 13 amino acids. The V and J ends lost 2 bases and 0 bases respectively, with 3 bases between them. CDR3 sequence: CASSDGSTDTQYF. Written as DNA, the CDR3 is TGTGCCAGCAGTGACGGGAGCACAGATACGCAGTATTTT.

CDR3 sequence: CASSLHSGSSREQYF. CDR3 in DNA: TGCGCCAGCAGCTTACATAGCGGGAGCAGTCGAGAGCAGTACTTC. V gene TRBV5-1 combines with J gene TRBJ2-7; 9 bases fit TRBD2. With V trimmed by 2 bases and J by 7 bases, 10 bases remained unmatched. CDR3 length: 15 amino acids. Germline V gene data show CDR1 as SGHRS and CDR2 as YFSETQ. The full variable domain, in which reference TRBV5-1 and TRBJ2-7 provide the parts outside the CDR3, is KAGVTQTPRYLIKTRGQQVTLSCSPISGHRSVSWYQQTPGQGLQFLFEYFSETQRNKGNFPGRFSGRQFSNSRSEMNVSTLELGDSALYLCASSLHSGSSREQYFGPGTRLTVT.

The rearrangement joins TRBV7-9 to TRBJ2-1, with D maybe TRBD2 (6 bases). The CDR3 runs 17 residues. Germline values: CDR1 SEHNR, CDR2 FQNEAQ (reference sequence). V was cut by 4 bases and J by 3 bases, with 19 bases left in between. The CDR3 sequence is CASSSIHSGTFYNEQFF. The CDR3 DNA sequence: TGTGCCAGCAGCTCTATACACTCCGGGACTTTCTACAATGAGCAGTTCTTC.

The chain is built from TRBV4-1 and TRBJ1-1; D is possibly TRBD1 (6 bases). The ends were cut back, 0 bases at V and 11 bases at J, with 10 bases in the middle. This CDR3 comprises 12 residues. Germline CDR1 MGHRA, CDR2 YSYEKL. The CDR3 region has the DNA TGCGCCAGCAGCCAAGATCGGACAGACGCTTTCTTT. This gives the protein CASSQDRTDAFF.

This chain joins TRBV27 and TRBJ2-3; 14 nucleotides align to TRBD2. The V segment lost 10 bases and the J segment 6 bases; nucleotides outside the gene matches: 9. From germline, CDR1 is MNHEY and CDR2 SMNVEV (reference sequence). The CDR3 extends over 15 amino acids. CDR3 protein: CATSGTSGRRDTQYF. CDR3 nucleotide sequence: TGTGCCACCTCCGGGACTAGCGGGAGACGGGATACGCAGTATTTT.

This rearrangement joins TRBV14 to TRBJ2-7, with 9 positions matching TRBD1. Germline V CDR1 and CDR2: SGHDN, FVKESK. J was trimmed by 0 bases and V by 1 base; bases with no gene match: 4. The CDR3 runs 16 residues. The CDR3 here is CASSQGGQGLSYEQYF. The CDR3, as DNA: TGTGCCAGCAGCCAAGGGGGACAGGGCCTCTCCTACGAGCAGTACTTC.

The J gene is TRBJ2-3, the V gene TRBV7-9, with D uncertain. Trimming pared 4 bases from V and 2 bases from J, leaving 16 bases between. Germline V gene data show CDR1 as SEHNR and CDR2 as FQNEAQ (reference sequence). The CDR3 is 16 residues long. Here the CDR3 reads CASSSSSWGPTDTQYF. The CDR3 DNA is TGTGCCAGCAGCTCCTCCTCATGGGGTCCCACAGATACGCAGTATTTT.